This TCR beta chain was retrieved from a study of T-cell reconstitution after alpha-beta-depleted transplantation in children. The study's findings and limits: Several hundred expanded graft clones reportedly supplied alpha-beta T cells about two months after transplant. The high TCRbeta diversity at day 60 in some patients came from surviving recipient T cells and thymic progenitors. Hyperexpanded clones declined; after one year, newly produced T cells mostly supplied diversity.

Preparation of the TCRbeta library was carried out with unique molecular identifiers. TCRdb passed the PCR reads through MiXCR, listing each CDR3 protein once. The sample has about 830,000 distinct CDR3 sequences, about 16% seen once. The CDR3 consists of 20 residues. Germline trimming cut 4 bases from V and 0 bases from J; bases unmatched to any gene: 17. Germline CDR1 and CDR2: SGHRS and YFSETQ. The count of this clonotype is one. Antigen: not known. The rearrangement links TRBV5-1 to TRBJ1-1, with 11 bases identical to TRBD1. Sequenced here: PBMCs, mostly from graft donor cells, sampled 360 days after TCRalphabeta/CD19-depleted stem cell transplant. This receptor was identified in a male patient younger than 18 who had a stem cell transplant for acute lymphoblastic leukemia, so the T cells may come from the graft donor. CDR3 residues: CASSLARRDRGKYLNTEAFF. The CDR3 DNA sequence: TGCGCCAGCAGCCTCGCTCGGCGGGACAGGGGGAAGTATTTGAACACTGAAGCTTTCTTT. Full variable domain (missing parts from reference TRBV5-1 and TRBJ1-1): KAGVTQTPRYLIKTRGQQVTLSCSPISGHRSVSWYQQTPGQGLQFLFEYFSETQRNKGNFPGRFSGRQFSNSRSEMNVSTLELGDSALYLCASSLARRDRGKYLNTEAFFGQGTRLTVV.